Sequencing of this TCR beta chain was carried out in a study of T cell repertoires in cytomegalovirus infection. Study details: Based on public TCR beta signatures, there were indications of CMV infection and of a matching HLA type. Study-wide points: Identification of carriers of CMV plus the relevant HLA was performed using cumulative public TCR beta family frequency.

This clonotype was seen a few times. No antigen is known for it. TCRdb re-called the reads through MiXCR, storing one row per CDR3 protein. The table shows approximately 120,000 distinct CDR3 sequences, with about 30% occurring only once. Germline-derived CDR1 and CDR2 are MNHEY and SVGEGT. The CDR3 is 18 residues long. J was trimmed by 4 bases and V by 2 bases; bases with no gene match: 13. The specimen comprised CD8+ T cells from cultured PBMCs, sampled from culture after CMV antigen stimulation. The origin of this receptor is a human donor in good health (CMV status not recorded). Some clones in this sample may be carry-over from other donors' samples. The V and J genes are TRBV6-2 or TRBV6-3 and TRBJ2-3; TRBD2 matches at 9 bases. The CDR3 coding sequence is TGTGCCAGCAGTTACCGAAGGGCTAGCGGGGATCGAGCAGATACGCAGTATTTT. Amino acids: CASSYRRASGDRADTQYF.